The 30 T cell receptor beta chains in this list originate from one sample, sequenced in a study of blood T cells in healthy people across ages. The use of a sample-barcoded 5' primer and a J-beta primer mix characterized a second PCR of about 7 to 12 cycles. TCRdb redid the calling of the 5' RACE reads with MiXCR, one entry per CDR3 protein. The sample carries about 970,000 distinct CDR3 sequences, roughly 47% recorded once. The sequencing input was blood. The source is a woman aged 60-75 years in good health.

This clonotype was seen only a few times. This chain connects TRBV7-2 to TRBJ2-7; D ambiguous. Trimming removed 2 bases from V and 2 bases from J, with 13 bases in between. Germline V gene data show CDR1 as SGHTA and CDR2 as FQGNSA. CDR3 size: 15 residues. CDR3 in amino acids: CASSLRSRDTYEQYF. The CDR3 DNA follows: TGTGCCAGCAGCTTAAGGTCTAGGGATACCTACGAGCAGTACTTC.

This clonotype was detected only a few times. CDR3 DNA sequence: TGCGCCAGCAGCCAAGCCTTGGGACACCCCTACAATGAGCAGTTCTTC. Protein: CASSQALGHPYNEQFF. The V call is TRBV4-1, the J call TRBJ2-1; D is possibly TRBD1 (6 bases). This CDR3 has 16 residues. Deletions cut 1 base from V and 2 bases from J, with 12 bases between. Germline-derived CDR1 and CDR2 are MGHRA and YSYEKL.

This chain connects TRBV29-1 to TRBJ2-7; 8 bases match TRBD1. With 5 bases clipped from V and 2 bases from J, the junction kept 5 bases outside the gene matches. The CDR3 runs 13 residues. The germline V gene has CDR1 SQVTM and CDR2 ANQGSEA. The CDR3 DNA reads TGCAGCGTTACGGACAGGGTGACCTACGAGCAGTACTTC. This translates into CSVTDRVTYEQYF.

The chain joins TRBV5-1 to TRBJ2-4; 7 positions agree with TRBD2. This CDR3 spans 16 amino acids. With 4 bases clipped from V and 0 bases from J, the junction kept 7 bases outside the gene matches. Germline CDR1 is SGHRS and CDR2 is YFSETQ. The CDR3 is CASSGEGTIAKNIQYF. The CDR3 coding sequence is TGCGCCAGCAGCGGGGAGGGGACGATAGCCAAAAACATTCAGTACTTC.

The rearrangement links TRBV29-1 to TRBJ1-1; tentative D call: TRBD1 (5 bases). Germline values: CDR1 SQVTM, CDR2 ANQGSEA. Trimming stripped 7 bases from V and 1 base from J, with 16 bases between. The CDR3 extends over 14 amino acids. This CDR3 reads CSADSGDPNTEAFF. CDR3 coding DNA: TGCAGCGCTGACAGCGGGGACCCGAACACTGAAGCTTTCTTT.

The chain couples TRBV18 to TRBJ2-5, with unresolved D. Trimming left V 0 bases short and J 5 bases short, with 10 bases between. Germline V gene lookup returns CDR1 KGHSH and CDR2 LQKENI. This CDR3 is 14 amino acids long. DNA of the CDR3: TGTGCCAGCTCACCACCTGCGTACTATGAGACCCAGTACTTC. Translated, it gives CASSPPAYYETQYF.

Only a few counts were recorded for this clonotype. The chain uses TRBV20-1 and TRBJ2-5; D gene ambiguous. Germline CDR1 reads DFQATT; CDR2 reads SNEGSKA (reference sequence). Trimming removed 1 base from V and 1 base from J, with 7 bases in between. The CDR3 has 13 amino acids. CDR3 sequence reads: CSARVPGQETQYF. DNA of the CDR3: TGCAGTGCTAGAGTGCCGGGCCAAGAGACCCAGTACTTC.

DNA of the CDR3: TGTGCCAGCAGAGGGACAGCCGCTCCCTTGGTAAATCAGCCCCAGCATTTT. This encodes CASRGTAAPLVNQPQHF. V usage is TRBV6-2 or TRBV6-3 and J usage is TRBJ1-5; 7 bases match TRBD1. Germline CDR1 is MNHEY and CDR2 is SVGEGT. V lost 6 bases to trimming and J lost 4 bases; unmatched junction nucleotides: 15. The CDR3 has 17 residues.

The chain employs TRBV28 and TRBJ2-7; 7 bases map to TRBD1. The CDR3 extends over 14 amino acids. Trimming at V came to 5 bases and at J to 1 base, leaving 5 bases not matched to a gene. Germline loops: CDR1 MDHEN, CDR2 SYDVKM. CDR3 residues: CASSKDRTSYEQYF. CDR3 sequence (DNA): TGTGCCAGCAGTAAGGACAGGACGTCCTACGAGCAGTACTTC.

This clonotype has a single count. This sequence joins TRBV20-1 and TRBJ2-4, with 10 bases lining up with TRBD2. TRBJ2-7 explains the end of the DNA better; the J call may be wrong. This CDR3 region has 14 residues. The germline CDR1 and CDR2 sequences are DFQATT and SNEGSKA (reference sequence). CDR3 coding DNA: TGCAGTGCCAGGCTAGCGGGAGCCGCCTACGAGCAGTACTTC. Its translation is CSARLAGAAYEQYF.

This chain uses TRBV7-2 with TRBJ2-6; D not resolved. V was shortened by 3 bases and J by 4 bases, with 4 bases between the two germline ends. The germline gives CDR1 SGHTA, CDR2 FQGNSA. The CDR3 totals 13 residues. CDR3 DNA sequence: TGTGCCAGCAGCTTTCAGGGGGCCAACGTCCTGACTTTC. Translated: CASSFQGANVLTF.

This chain connects TRBV10-3 to TRBJ1-5, with 8 bases lining up with TRBD1. V was pared by 5 bases and J by 6 bases, with 12 bases of the junction left unmatched. The germline CDR1 and CDR2 sequences are ENHRY and SYGVKD. The CDR3 has 16 amino acids. For the CDR3, the DNA is TGTGCCATCAGTCCGGGGCCGCAGGGGGCCAGTCAGCCCCAGCATTTT. This translates into CAISPGPQGASQPQHF.

This clonotype appeared a few times. The rearrangement joins TRBV20-1 to TRBJ2-7, with TRBD2 as a possible D gene (6 bases). CDR3 length: 13 residues. Germline values: CDR1 DFQATT, CDR2 SNEGSKA (reference sequence). V lost 0 bases, J lost 3 bases, and 9 bases lay in between. The CDR3 DNA reads TGCAGTGCTAGAGATTTGGACTACTACGAGCAGTACTTC. Encoded protein: CSARDLDYYEQYF.

A single count supports this clonotype. The rearrangement joins TRBV16 to TRBJ2-7, with 9 bases identical to TRBD1. This CDR3 contains 16 residues. Looked up from germline, CDR1 is KGHSY and CDR2 is FQNENV. V lost 3 bases to trimming and J lost 2 bases; unmatched junction nucleotides: 8. CDR3 sequence reads: CASSQLGTGIAYEQYF. The CDR3 nucleotides are TGTGCCAGCAGCCAGTTAGGGACAGGGATAGCCTACGAGCAGTACTTC.

This sequence joins TRBV12-3 or TRBV12-4 and TRBJ1-4; possible D gene TRBD1, 5 bases. CDR3 length: 14 residues. The V end lost 1 base, the J end lost 8 bases, and 11 bases lay between the germline ends. The CDR3 sequence is CASSLEGLYEKLFF. Written as DNA, the CDR3 is TGTGCCAGCAGTTTAGAGGGGCTCTACGAAAAACTGTTTTTT.

A few counts support this clonotype. V is TRBV27 and J is TRBJ2-5; D unresolved. Germline V gene sequence: CDR1 MNHEY, CDR2 SMNVEV (reference sequence). V shed 5 bases and J shed 3 bases, with 10 bases lying between them. The CDR3 extends over 13 amino acids. The CDR3 DNA follows: TGTGCCAGCAGTCCCACAGTCGAAGAGACCCAGTACTTC. Its translation: CASSPTVEETQYF.

This clonotype was seen more than once but under ten times. The chain is built from TRBV12-3 or TRBV12-4 and TRBJ2-5, with D possibly called TRBD1 or TRBD2 (6 bases each). The CDR3 spans 14 residues. Trimming cost V 3 bases and J 4 bases, with 12 bases left between them. CDR3 region: CASSFGGEGETQYF. The DNA of the CDR3 is TGTGCCAGCAGTTTCGGGGGCGAGGGAGAGACCCAGTACTTC.

The rearrangement uses TRBV12-3 or TRBV12-4 and TRBJ2-7; D is unresolved. CDR3 size: 13 residues. V was trimmed by 5 bases and J by 7 bases, leaving 15 bases between them. This chain's CDR3 is CASSVGSVNEQYF. CDR3 bases: TGTGCCAGCAGTGTAGGTTCGGTCAATGAGCAGTACTTC.

This clonotype was seen only a few times. This may be a read error: a much more frequent sequence differs by one nucleotide. The chain recombines TRBV7-6 with TRBJ2-7; 9 nucleotides agree with TRBD1. Germline CDR1 is SGHVS and CDR2 is FNYEAQ. After removal of 5 bases from V and 2 bases from J, the junction contained 4 bases not matched to a gene. The CDR3 is made up of 14 amino acids. CDR3 nucleotides: TGTGCCAGCAGCGCCCGGGACAGGGCCTACGAGCAGTACTTC. Amino acids: CASSARDRAYEQYF.

The chain links TRBV29-1 to TRBJ2-4; TRBD2 matches at 8 bases. Gene TRBJ2-7 matches the end of the DNA better, so the J call may be wrong. The CDR3 totals 12 residues. Germline V gene data show CDR1 as SQVTM and CDR2 as ANQGSEA. Here the CDR3 reads CSVELAGYEQYF. For the CDR3, the DNA is TGCAGCGTTGAACTAGCGGGTTACGAGCAGTACTTC.

V is TRBV7-9 and J is TRBJ2-4; TRBD2 matches 13 bases. V gave up 5 bases and J gave up 2 bases; unmatched junction bases: 6. This CDR3 has 17 residues. Germline V lookup: CDR1 SEHNR, CDR2 FQNEAQ (reference sequence). The CDR3 DNA sequence: TGTGCCAGCAGCATCTCCGGGACTAGCGGGACCAAAAACATTCAGTACTTC. This sequence encodes CASSISGTSGTKNIQYF.

This clonotype was found once. The V gene is TRBV4-1, the J gene TRBJ2-3; the D gene is possibly TRBD2 (6 bases). The CDR3 is made up of 15 amino acids. Germline loops: CDR1 MGHRA, CDR2 YSYEKL. The germline V and J ends were trimmed by 2 bases and 5 bases, with 14 bases remaining between them. The CDR3 DNA reads as TGCGCCAGCAGCCAACCGGAGGGCTCGTTAGATACGCAGTATTTT. Amino acid sequence: CASSQPEGSLDTQYF.

This clonotype occurred once. V usage is TRBV27 and J usage is TRBJ2-5; D may be TRBD1 or TRBD2 (5 bases each). CDR1 and CDR2 from the germline V gene are MNHEY and SMNVEV (reference sequence). This CDR3 is built from 15 residues. Between the trimmed V and J ends, which lost 3 bases and 9 bases, there was a span of 20 bases. The CDR3 sequence: CASSFIGQGKEAQYF. In nucleotides, the CDR3 is TGTGCCAGCAGTTTTATTGGGCAGGGCAAGGAGGCCCAGTACTTC.

This clonotype was picked up a small number of times. The CDR3: CASSLVEGETQYF. CDR3 DNA sequence: TGTGCCAGCAGTTTGGTTGAGGGGGAGACCCAGTACTTC. The chain has TRBV12-3 or TRBV12-4 and TRBJ2-5; D could derive from TRBD1 or TRBD2 (5 bases each). This CDR3 region has 13 residues. V shed 3 bases and J shed 5 bases, with 10 bases lying between them.

This clonotype has just a few counts. The gene calls are TRBV12-3 or TRBV12-4 and TRBJ2-7; 9 bases fit TRBD2. The CDR3 has 15 residues. V dropped 3 bases and J dropped 6; count of bases not matched to a gene: 9. This CDR3 reads CASSFQREVAGEQYF. In DNA, the CDR3 is TGTGCCAGCAGTTTCCAGCGGGAGGTCGCTGGCGAGCAGTACTTC.

This chain joins TRBV5-1 and TRBJ1-1; maybe TRBD1 (5 bases). V lost 3 bases and J lost 7, with 10 bases in between. Germline V gene lookup returns CDR1 SGHRS and CDR2 YFSETQ. The CDR3 has 12 residues. CDR3 sequence reads: CASSWGGGEAFF. The CDR3 DNA sequence: TGCGCCAGCAGCTGGGGGGGGGGTGAAGCTTTCTTT.

This clonotype was seen a handful of times. The chain carries TRBV27 and TRBJ2-1; 9 bases align to TRBD2. The CDR3 is made up of 16 amino acids. Germline CDR1 and CDR2: MNHEY and SMNVEV (reference sequence). Germline trimming cut 5 bases from V and 3 bases from J; bases unmatched to any gene: 8. CDR3 DNA: TGTGCCAGCAGTCTAACCGGGACTAGCAGCTACAATGAGCAGTTCTTC. Amino acids: CASSLTGTSSYNEQFF.

The rearrangement joins TRBV5-1 to TRBJ2-7; D remains ambiguous. The CDR3 totals 14 residues. CDR1 is SGHRS, CDR2 YFSETQ, per germline. V was clipped by 4 bases and J by 1 base, with 12 bases between them. The CDR3 protein is CASSLDGWSYEQYF. DNA of the CDR3: TGCGCCAGCAGCCTGGACGGATGGTCCTACGAGCAGTACTTC.

The rearrangement joins TRBV20-1 to TRBJ1-2; 11 bases agree with TRBD1. The CDR3 contains 17 residues. Germline V CDR1 and CDR2: DFQATT, SNEGSKA (reference sequence). V gave up 4 bases and J gave up 4 bases; unmatched junction bases: 14. The CDR3 spells CSAILTPGQGVFYGYTF. As DNA, the CDR3 is TGCAGTGCTATCCTGACTCCGGGACAGGGGGTTTTCTATGGCTACACCTTC.

The V call is TRBV4-3, the J call TRBJ1-6; D unresolved. V shed 3 bases and J shed 10 bases, with 13 bases lying between them. Germline V gives CDR1 LGHNA, CDR2 YSLEER. CDR3 size: 14 residues. The CDR3 sequence: CASSQWAASSPLHF. Written as DNA, the CDR3 is TGCGCCAGCAGCCAGTGGGCGGCATCGTCACCCCTCCACTTT.